A single sample is the source of the 27 T cell receptor beta chains below, sequenced in a study of cytomegalovirus exposure and HLA in healthy donors. Primers for the PCR totalled 60 Vbeta and 13 Jbeta. Here immunoSEQ multiplex PCR was the method, and the copy in TCRdb shows in-frame clones only, minus some. The sample shows under 200,000 clones, roughly 80% of them seen only once. What was sequenced was PBMCs. These receptors came from a woman in her fifties or sixties in good health and CMV-seronegative.

The chain recombines TRBV28 with TRBJ1-4, with TRBD1 matching 7 bases. This CDR3 region has 16 residues. Trimming cost V 1 base and J 5 bases; bases outside gene matches: 7. Germline values: CDR1 MDHEN, CDR2 SYDVKM. The CDR3 here is CASSLSRDSTNEKLFF. The CDR3 DNA reads as TGTGCCAGCAGTTTATCCCGGGACAGCACGAATGAAAAACTGTTTTTT.

The genes are TRBV20-1 and TRBJ2-3; D not certain. CDR1 and CDR2 (germline): DFQATT, SNEGSKA (reference sequence). The CDR3 loop spans 10 amino acids. V was trimmed by 5 bases and J by 9 bases, leaving 9 bases between them. The CDR3 region is CSADFVTQYF. The CDR3 coding sequence is TGCAGTGCTGACTTCGTCACGCAGTATTTT.

J is TRBJ2-7 and V is TRBV7-2; 7 nucleotides agree with TRBD2. CDR1 SGHTA and CDR2 FQGNSA come from the germline V gene. The CDR3 spans 14 residues. The V and J ends lost 4 bases and 2 bases, in that order; junction bases with no gene match: 5. CDR3 sequence: CASSSGTTTYEQYF. The CDR3 DNA reads TGTGCCAGCAGCTCCGGGACTACCACCTACGAGCAGTACTTC.

About this clone itself: Distinct nucleotide sequences in the sample also encode this CDR3. This chain links TRBV9 with TRBJ1-1, with D possibly being TRBD1 (5 bases). There are 14 residues in the CDR3. Trimming shortened V by 3 bases and J by 1 base, and 10 bases separated the two germline ends. The germline gives CDR1 SGDLS, CDR2 YYNGEE. Written as DNA, the CDR3 is TGTGCCAGCAGCGCGAACCAGGGGAACACTGAAGCTTTCTTT. This sequence encodes CASSANQGNTEAFF. Full variable domain (remainder filled in from reference TRBV9 and TRBJ1-1): DSGVTQTPKHLITATGQRVTLRCSPRSGDLSVYWYQQSLDQGLQFLIQYYNGEERAKGNILERFSAQQFPDLHSELNLSSLELGDSALYFCASSANQGNTEAFFGQGTRLTVV.

The chain combines TRBV30 with TRBJ2-5, with 7 bases that match TRBD1. Trimming removed 4 bases from V and 1 base from J; junction bases left unmatched: 6. The germline V gene has CDR1 GTSNPN and CDR2 SVGIG (reference sequence). CDR3 length: 14 amino acids. Here the CDR3 DNA reads TGTGCCTGGAATCGGGACAGTACCCAAGAGACCCAGTACTTC. It encodes CAWNRDSTQETQYF.

The rearrangement uses TRBV7-9 and TRBJ1-1; 7 bases are shared with TRBD1. J lost 6 bases, V lost 1 base, and 5 bases had no gene match. Germline CDR1 reads SEHNR; CDR2 reads FQNEAQ (reference sequence). The length of the CDR3 is 14 residues. The CDR3: CASSLDYQGAEAFF. The CDR3 nucleotides read TGTGCCAGCAGCTTAGACTATCAGGGGGCTGAAGCTTTCTTT.

The chain recombines TRBV10-3 with TRBJ2-3, with 11 bases matching TRBD2. The length of the CDR3 is 14 residues. J gave up 5 bases and V 10 bases, and 8 bases lay outside the gene matches. CDR1 is ENHRY, CDR2 SYGVKD, per germline. CDR3 coding DNA: TGTGCCACCCTAGCGGGAGGATCATTAGATACGCAGTATTTT. Protein: CATLAGGSLDTQYF.

The V call is TRBV5-1, the J call TRBJ2-1, with 12 bases matching TRBD1. Germline V CDR1 and CDR2: SGHRS, YFSETQ. The CDR3 totals 17 residues. V trimming: 6 bases; J trimming: 8 bases; junction bases outside the gene matches: 15. The CDR3 is CASNNGWGTGGFYEQFF. The DNA of the CDR3 is TGCGCCAGCAACAACGGTTGGGGGACAGGGGGCTTCTATGAGCAGTTCTTC. Complete variable domain (other parts from reference TRBV5-1 and TRBJ2-1): KAGVTQTPRYLIKTRGQQVTLSCSPISGHRSVSWYQQTPGQGLQFLFEYFSETQRNKGNFPGRFSGRQFSNSRSEMNVSTLELGDSALYLCASNNGWGTGGFYEQFFGPGTRLTVL.

As to this clone: The junction differs from germline at one of its ends, possibly a read error. The chain is built from TRBV10-3 and TRBJ1-2; TRBD1 matches 8 bases. Germline V CDR1 and CDR2: ENHRY, SYGVKD. This CDR3 is built from 13 residues. This chain's CDR3 is CAIGDRGNYGYTF. In DNA, the CDR3 is TGTGCCATCGGTGACAGGGGAAACTATGGCTACACCTTC.

The chain combines TRBV19 with TRBJ1-6; the D is unclear. The CDR3 has 13 amino acids. Trimming cost V 3 bases and J 7 bases, with 7 bases left between them. The germline V gene has CDR1 LNHDA and CDR2 SQIVND (reference sequence). DNA for the CDR3: TGTGCCAGTAGTATTCCGGGAAATTCACCCCTCCACTTT. Residues: CASSIPGNSPLHF.

V and J are TRBV27 and TRBJ2-7; perhaps TRBD1 as D (6 bases). V lost 5 bases and J lost 3, with 8 bases in between. CDR1 is MNHEY and CDR2 is SMNVEV in the germline V gene (reference sequence). The CDR3 contains 12 residues. CDR3 nucleotides: TGTGCCAGCAGTCCACAGGGCTACGAGCAGTACTTC. Its translation: CASSPQGYEQYF.

The chain couples TRBV7-6 to TRBJ2-7; D remains ambiguous. There are 12 residues in the CDR3. The germline V gene encodes CDR1 SGHVS and CDR2 FNYEAQ. Trimming pared 6 bases from V and 0 bases from J, leaving 6 bases between. For the CDR3, the DNA is TGTGCCAGCAGTCGTTACTCCTACGAGCAGTACTTC. Its translation: CASSRYSYEQYF.

The J gene is TRBJ2-7, the V gene TRBV11-2; TRBD2 matches 11 bases. This CDR3 is 16 amino acids long. Unmatched junction bases numbered 8, after V lost 5 bases and J lost 2 bases. In germline, CDR1 is SGHAT, CDR2 FQNNGV. The CDR3 protein is CASSPLGSGRAYEQYF. CDR3 nucleotide sequence: TGTGCCAGCAGCCCATTAGGTAGCGGGAGGGCCTACGAGCAGTACTTC.

This sequence joins TRBV9 and TRBJ2-1, with TRBD1 identical over 10 bases. The CDR3 is 15 amino acids. From germline, CDR1 is SGDLS and CDR2 YYNGEE. Trimming cost V 3 bases and J 4 bases; bases outside gene matches: 4. CDR3 in amino acids: CASSASGQGYNEQFF. Here the CDR3 DNA reads TGTGCCAGCAGCGCCTCGGGACAGGGGTACAATGAGCAGTTCTTC.

This chain links TRBV7-3 with TRBJ2-7; 8 bases match TRBD2. Germline V CDR1 and CDR2: SGHTA, FQGTGA. Unmatched junction bases numbered 5, after V lost 5 bases and J lost 5 bases. This CDR3 has 13 amino acids. The DNA of the CDR3 is TGTGCCAGCAGCACAACGGGAGGGAACGAGCAGTACTTC. Amino acids: CASSTTGGNEQYF.

This CDR3 is CASSPTGPGTTNYEQYF. The CDR3 coding sequence is TGTGCCAGCTCACCGACCGGGCCCGGGACTACAAACTACGAGCAGTACTTC. The V and J genes are TRBV18 and TRBJ2-7; 7 bases map to TRBD2. CDR1 is KGHSH, CDR2 LQKENI, per germline. The J segment lost 3 bases and the V segment lost 3 bases, leaving 14 bases of the junction unmatched. The CDR3 is made up of 17 amino acids.

The rearrangement links TRBV30 to TRBJ1-1, with D unclear. The CDR3 covers 13 residues. CDR1 and CDR2 from the germline V gene are GTSNPN and SVGIG (reference sequence). Trimming shortened V by 0 bases and J by 4 bases, and 9 bases separated the two germline ends. As DNA, the CDR3 is TGTGCCTGGAGTGTCTTCTTCGGCACTGAAGCTTTCTTT. Translating it yields CAWSVFFGTEAFF.

This chain links TRBV28 with TRBJ1-4; 8 nucleotides align to TRBD1. The CDR3 is made up of 15 amino acids. CDR1 is MDHEN, CDR2 SYDVKM, per germline. Trimming removed 5 bases from V and 8 bases from J; junction bases left unmatched: 10. Here the CDR3 reads CASSPRLDREEKLFF. For the CDR3, the DNA is TGTGCCAGCAGTCCAAGATTGGACAGGGAGGAAAAACTGTTTTTT.

The chain has TRBV10-3 and TRBJ2-7; D is possibly TRBD2 (6 bases). This CDR3 region has 12 residues. Trimming took off 4 bases at V and 3 bases at J, with 7 bases between the two ends. CDR1 ENHRY and CDR2 SYGVKD come from the germline V gene. DNA for the CDR3: TGTGCCATCAGTGTGGGGGGCTACGAGCAGTACTTC. Translated: CAISVGGYEQYF.

This chain links TRBV18 with TRBJ2-5; D is perhaps TRBD2 (5 bases). V was pared by 0 bases and J by 3 bases, with 5 bases between. Germline CDR1 reads KGHSH; CDR2 reads LQKENI. The CDR3 extends over 13 amino acids. CDR3 amino acids: CASSPPSEETQYF. The CDR3 region has the DNA TGTGCCAGCTCACCACCTAGCGAAGAGACCCAGTACTTC.

The chain links TRBV4-2 to TRBJ1-6; TRBD1 agrees at 8 bases. This CDR3 has 15 amino acids. Germline V gene lookup returns CDR1 LGHNA and CDR2 YNFKEQ. The junction had 6 bases not matched to a gene; V was cut back by 3 bases and J by 8 bases. The CDR3 DNA follows: TGTGCCAGCAGCCACCAGGGGGCTAGTGATTCACCCCTCCACTTT. Translating gives CASSHQGASDSPLHF.

This clone turned up a few times. The V and J genes are TRBV4-3 and TRBJ2-3, with 16 bases that match TRBD2. This CDR3 is built from 16 residues. The V and J ends lost 0 bases and 7 bases, in that order; junction bases with no gene match: 1. CDR1 is LGHNA, CDR2 YSLEER, per germline. In DNA form, the CDR3 reads TGCGCCAGCAGCCAAGAGGGACTAGCGGGGGGGTATACGCAGTATTTT. Its protein product is CASSQEGLAGGYTQYF.

V gene TRBV7-2 combines with J gene TRBJ2-5, with D maybe TRBD1 (6 bases). Deletions cut 1 base from V and 3 bases from J, with 9 bases between. Germline V gives CDR1 SGHTA, CDR2 FQGNSA. CDR3 length: 14 amino acids. The CDR3 bases are TGTGCCAGCAGCTTAGATCCAGGGGAAGAGACCCAGTACTTC. Its protein product is CASSLDPGEETQYF.

The V and J genes are TRBV18 and TRBJ2-1; 12 bases are a match to TRBD2. The CDR3 consists of 15 residues. V gave up 6 bases and J gave up 6 bases; unmatched junction bases: 6. Germline CDR1 is KGHSH and CDR2 is LQKENI. CDR3: CASSLTSGSFNEQFF. The DNA for the CDR3 is TGTGCCAGCTCGCTGACTAGCGGGAGCTTCAATGAGCAGTTCTTC.

The chain uses TRBV5-6 and TRBJ1-3, with 10 bases aligning to TRBD1. With V trimmed by 0 bases and J by 4 bases, 4 bases remained unmatched. The CDR3 spans 16 residues. Looked up from germline, CDR1 is SGHDT and CDR2 is YYEEEE. The DNA for the CDR3 is TGTGCCAGCAGCTTGGGGGGGACAGGGGTCGGAAACACCATATATTTT. Amino acids: CASSLGGTGVGNTIYF.

The chain joins TRBV19 to TRBJ1-5, with no clear D. Trimming pared 0 bases from V and 5 bases from J, leaving 11 bases between. CDR1 LNHDA and CDR2 SQIVND come from the germline V gene (reference sequence). The CDR3 spans 15 residues. DNA for the CDR3: TGTGCCAGTAGTATAGACGGGTATGACGATCAGCCCCAGCATTTT. This translates into CASSIDGYDDQPQHF. Full variable domain (rest looked up from reference TRBV19 and TRBJ1-5): DGGITQSPKYLFRKEGQNVTLSCEQNLNHDAMYWYRQDPGQGLRLIYYSQIVNDFQKGDIAEGYSVSREKKESFPLTVTSAQKNPTAFYLCASSIDGYDDQPQHFGDGTRLSIL.

The chain couples TRBV11-3 to TRBJ2-2; TRBD2 matches at 7 bases. Germline CDR1 SGHNT, CDR2 YENEEA. The CDR3 has 15 amino acids. The junction had 3 bases not matched to a gene; V was cut back by 5 bases and J by 0 bases. The CDR3, as DNA: TGTGCCAGCAGCCCTAGCGGAACGAACACCGGGGAGCTGTTTTTT. This codes for CASSPSGTNTGELFF. Variable domain in full (rest from reference TRBV11-3 and TRBJ2-2): EAGVVQSPRYKIIEKKQPVAFWCNPISGHNTLYWYLQNLGQGPELLIRYENEEAVDDSQLPKDRFSAERLKGVDSTLKIQPAELGDSAVYLCASSPSGTNTGELFFGEGSRLTVL.